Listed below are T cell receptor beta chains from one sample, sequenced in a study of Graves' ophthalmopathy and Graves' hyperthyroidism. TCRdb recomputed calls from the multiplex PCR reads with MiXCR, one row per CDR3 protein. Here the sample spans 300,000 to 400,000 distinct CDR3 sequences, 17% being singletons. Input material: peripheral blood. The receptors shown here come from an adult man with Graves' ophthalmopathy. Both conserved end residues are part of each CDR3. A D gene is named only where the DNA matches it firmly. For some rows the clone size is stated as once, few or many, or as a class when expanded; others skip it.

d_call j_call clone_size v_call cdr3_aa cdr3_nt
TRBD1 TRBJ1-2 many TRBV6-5 CASSYSTGLGLNYGYTF TGTGCCAGCAGTTACTCGACAGGGTTGGGCCTTAACTATGGCTACACCTTC
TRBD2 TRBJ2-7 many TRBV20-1 CSARPGLAYEQYF TGCAGTGCTAGACCGGGACTAGCCTACGAGCAGTACTTC
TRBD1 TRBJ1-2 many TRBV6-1 CASSETGTAYGYTF TGTGCCAGCAGTGAAACCGGGACAGCCTATGGCTACACCTTC
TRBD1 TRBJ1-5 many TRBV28 CAINPGQGAQPQHF TGTGCCATCAACCCAGGACAGGGGGCACAGCCCCAGCATTTT
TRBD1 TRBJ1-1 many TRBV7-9 CASSSRTGRAFF TGTGCCAGCAGCTCGAGGACAGGGAGGGCTTTCTTT
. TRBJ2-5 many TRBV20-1 CSAPGAETQYF TGCAGTGCCCCAGGGGCTGAGACCCAGTACTTC
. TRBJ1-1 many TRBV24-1 CATRGQSTEAFF TGTGCCACCAGAGGACAGTCCACTGAAGCTTTCTTT
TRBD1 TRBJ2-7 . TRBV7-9 CASSFRGREEQYF TGTGCCAGCAGCTTTAGGGGGCGCGAAGAGCAGTACTTC
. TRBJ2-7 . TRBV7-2 CASSLDRLRDEQYF TGTGCCAGCAGCTTAGATCGGCTAAGGGACGAGCAGTACTTC
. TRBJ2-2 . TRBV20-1 CSAPRGGGTGTGELFF TGCAGTGCTCCCCGAGGCGGCGGGACGGGCACCGGGGAGCTGTTTTTT
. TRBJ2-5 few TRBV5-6 CASSLGVQETQYF TGTGCCAGCAGCTTGGGTGTCCAAGAGACCCAGTACTTC
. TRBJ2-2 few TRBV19 CASSIGVASARITGELCF TGTGCCAGTAGTATAGGGGTGGCAAGCGCGAGAATCACCGGGGAGCTGTGTTTT
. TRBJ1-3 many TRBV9 CASSKSGQTGNTIYF TGTGCCAGCAGCAAATCAGGACAGACTGGAAACACCATATATTTT
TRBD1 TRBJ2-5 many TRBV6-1 CASGGPGGKTQYF TGTGCCAGCGGCGGGCCAGGGGGCAAGACCCAGTACTTC
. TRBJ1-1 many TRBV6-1 CASSLGPGVRDTEAFF TGTGCCAGCAGCCTGGGACCAGGGGTTAGGGACACTGAAGCTTTCTTT
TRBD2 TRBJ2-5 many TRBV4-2 CASSRLGGVQETQYF TGTGCCAGCAGCCGCCTTGGGGGGGTGCAAGAGACCCAGTACTTC
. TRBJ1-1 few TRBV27 CASSTKGGTEAFF TGTGCCAGCAGCACAAAAGGGGGGACTGAAGCTTTCTTT
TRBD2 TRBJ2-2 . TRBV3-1 CASSQAGLASGELFF TGTGCCAGCAGCCAAGCGGGACTAGCCTCCGGGGAGCTGTTTTTT
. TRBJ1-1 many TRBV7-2 CASSLNPVTVEAFF TGTGCCAGCAGCTTAAACCCCGTCACGGTTGAAGCTTTCTTT
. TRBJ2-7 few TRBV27 CASGQYEQYF TGTGCCAGCGGCCAATACGAGCAGTACTTC
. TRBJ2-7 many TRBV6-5 CASSYSGLISYEQYF TGTGCCAGCAGTTACTCGGGGTTAATATCCTACGAGCAGTACTTC
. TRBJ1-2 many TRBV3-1 CASSQDVWNYGYTF TGTGCCAGCAGCCAAGATGTGTGGAACTATGGCTACACCTTC
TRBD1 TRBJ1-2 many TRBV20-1 CSAPDRGLNYGYTF TGCAGTGCTCCAGACAGGGGCCTTAACTATGGCTACACCTTC
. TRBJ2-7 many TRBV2 CASSDVGSYEQYF TGTGCCAGCAGTGACGTCGGGAGCTACGAGCAGTACTTC
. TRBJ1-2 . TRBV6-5 CASSYTEGGHYGYTF TGTGCCAGCAGTTACACCGAGGGGGGACACTATGGCTACACCTTC
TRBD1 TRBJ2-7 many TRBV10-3 CAITGQGNEQYF TGTGCCATCACGGGACAGGGGAACGAGCAGTACTTC
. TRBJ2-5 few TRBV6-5 CASSTGGMKTQYF TGTGCCAGCAGTACCGGCGGGATGAAGACCCAGTACTTC
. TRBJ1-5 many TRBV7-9 CASSLGNQPQHF TGTGCCAGCAGTTTAGGGAATCAGCCCCAGCATTTT
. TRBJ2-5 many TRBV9 CASSPEGGLETQYF TGTGCCAGCAGCCCAGAAGGGGGGTTGGAGACCCAGTACTTC
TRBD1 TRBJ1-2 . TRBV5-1 CASGQGAMYGYTF TGCGCCAGCGGTCAGGGGGCGATGTATGGCTACACCTTC
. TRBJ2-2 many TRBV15 CATSRGGEANTGELFF TGTGCCACCAGCAGAGGAGGGGAAGCGAACACCGGGGAGCTGTTTTTT
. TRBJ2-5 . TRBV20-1 CSARGNAEWETQYF TGCAGTGCTAGGGGGAACGCCGAGTGGGAGACCCAGTACTTC
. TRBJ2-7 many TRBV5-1 CASSPEGYSYEQYF TGCGCCAGCAGCCCGGAAGGATACTCCTACGAGCAGTACTTC
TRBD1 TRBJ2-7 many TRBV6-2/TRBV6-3 CASSQPGTGVAYEQYF TGTGCCAGCAGCCAACCCGGGACAGGGGTTGCCTACGAGCAGTACTTC
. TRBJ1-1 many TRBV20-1 CSARDQTVNTEAFF TGCAGTGCTAGAGACCAGACGGTGAACACTGAAGCTTTCTTT
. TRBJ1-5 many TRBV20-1 CSASGTNNQPQHF TGCAGTGCTAGCGGGACAAACAATCAGCCCCAGCATTTT
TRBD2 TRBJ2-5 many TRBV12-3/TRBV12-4 CASSAGLAEETQYF TGTGCCAGCAGTGCGGGACTAGCGGAAGAGACCCAGTACTTC
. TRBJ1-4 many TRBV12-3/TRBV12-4 CASSLDRSTNEKLFF TGTGCCAGCAGTTTAGACAGGTCAACTAATGAAAAACTGTTTTTT